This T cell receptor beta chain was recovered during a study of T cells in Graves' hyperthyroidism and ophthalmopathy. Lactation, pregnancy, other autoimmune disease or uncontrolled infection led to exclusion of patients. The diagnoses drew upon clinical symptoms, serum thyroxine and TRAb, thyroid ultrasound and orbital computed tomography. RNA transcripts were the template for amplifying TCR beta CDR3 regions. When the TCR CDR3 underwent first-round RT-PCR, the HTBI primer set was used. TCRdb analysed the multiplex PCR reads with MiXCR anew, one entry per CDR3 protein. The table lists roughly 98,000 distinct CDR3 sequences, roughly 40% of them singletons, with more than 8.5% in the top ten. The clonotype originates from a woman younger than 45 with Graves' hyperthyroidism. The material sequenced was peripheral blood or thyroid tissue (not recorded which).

In DNA, the CDR3 is TGTGCCACCAGCAGTCCACGGGACAGACCCTACGAGCAGTACTTC. Translated: CATSSPRDRPYEQYF. V usage is TRBV15 and J usage is TRBJ2-7, with 7 bases identical to TRBD1. The CDR3 extends over 15 amino acids. The germline V gene has CDR1 LNHNV and CDR2 YYDKDF (reference sequence). J gave up 2 bases and V 3 bases, and 7 bases lay outside the gene matches.